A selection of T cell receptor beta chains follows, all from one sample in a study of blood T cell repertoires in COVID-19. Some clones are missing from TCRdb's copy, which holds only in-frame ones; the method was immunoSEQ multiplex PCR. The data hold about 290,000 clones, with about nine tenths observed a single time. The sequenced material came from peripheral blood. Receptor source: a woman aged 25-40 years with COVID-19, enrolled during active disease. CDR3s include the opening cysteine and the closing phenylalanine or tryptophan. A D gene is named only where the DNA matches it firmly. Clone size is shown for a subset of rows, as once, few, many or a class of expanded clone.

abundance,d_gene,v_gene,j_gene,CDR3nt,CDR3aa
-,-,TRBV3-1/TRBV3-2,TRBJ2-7,TGTGCCAGCAGCCCACAGGTTTCTAGCTCCTACGAGCAGTACTTC,CASSPQVSSSYEQYF
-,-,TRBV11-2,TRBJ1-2,TGTGCCAGCAGCTTAGAATGGGGACTTAACTATGGCTACACCTTC,CASSLEWGLNYGYTF
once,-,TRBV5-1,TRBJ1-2,TGCGCCAGCAGCTTGGGCTTTGGTTCAGGCGCTAACTATGGCTACACCTTC,CASSLGFGSGANYGYTF
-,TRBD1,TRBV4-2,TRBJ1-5,TGTGCCAGCAGCCAGGGGGACAGGGGGGCTAGCAATCAGCCCCAGCATTTT,CASSQGDRGASNQPQHF
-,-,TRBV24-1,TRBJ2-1,TGTGCCACCTCTAAGAGCGGAAGCTCCTACAATGAGCAGTTCTTC,CATSKSGSSYNEQFF
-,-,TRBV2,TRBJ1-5,TGTGCCAGCAGTGAATTTTCAGGCAGCAATCAGCCCCAGCATTTT,CASSEFSGSNQPQHF
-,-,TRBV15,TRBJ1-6,TGTGCCACCAGCAGAGGTCCGGGAGCATCACCCCTCCACTTT,CATSRGPGASPLHF
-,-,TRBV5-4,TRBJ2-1,TGTGCCAGCAGCCCTATTAGGGGTACCAATGAGCAGTTCTTC,CASSPIRGTNEQFF
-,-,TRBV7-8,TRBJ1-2,TGTGCCAGCAGCTCCGGGCAGGGCTATGGCTACACCTTC,CASSSGQGYGYTF
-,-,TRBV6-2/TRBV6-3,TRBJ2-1,TGTGCCAGCAGTTATGGGGGGTCCTACAATGAGCAGTTCTTC,CASSYGGSYNEQFF
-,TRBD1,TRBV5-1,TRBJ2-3,TGCGCCAGCAGCCGAGGAGGACAGGGCCCCACAGATACGCAGTATTTT,CASSRGGQGPTDTQYF
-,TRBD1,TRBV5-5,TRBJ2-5,TGTGCCAGCAGCGTTCAGTGGGGACAGCAAGAGACCCAGTACTTC,CASSVQWGQQETQYF
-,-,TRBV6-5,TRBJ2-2,TGTGCCACCTTAGGACAGAGAAAGACCGGGGAGCTGTTTTTT,CATLGQRKTGELFF
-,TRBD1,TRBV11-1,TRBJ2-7,TGTGCCAGCAAGGTACAGGGGACCTACGAGCAGTACTTC,CASKVQGTYEQYF
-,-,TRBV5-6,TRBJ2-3,TGTGCCAGCAGCTTGATTAGGGCAGGGCCAAGGAATACGCAGTATTTT,CASSLIRAGPRNTQYF
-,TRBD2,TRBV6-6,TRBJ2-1,TGTGCCAGCAGTTCTACTAGCGGGGGTTACAATGAGCAGTTCTTC,CASSSTSGGYNEQFF
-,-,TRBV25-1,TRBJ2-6,TGTGCCAGCATCGAAAGTACAGGTTTCATCTCTGGGGCCAACGTCCTGACTTTC,CASIESTGFISGANVLTF
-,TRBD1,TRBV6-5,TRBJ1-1,TGTGCCAGTAACAGGGGTACTGAAGCTTTCTTT,CASNRGTEAFF
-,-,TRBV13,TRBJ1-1,TGTGCCAGCAGCTCAGCGGACAGTAGGACTGAAGCTTTCTTT,CASSSADSRTEAFF
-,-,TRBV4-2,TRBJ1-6,TGTGCCAGCACCCCCGTCGGGGGGCCTTATTCACCCCTCCACTTT,CASTPVGGPYSPLHF
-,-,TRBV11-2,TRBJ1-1,TGTGCCAGCAGCTTATCGTCGGCGGTGGAAGCTTTCTTT,CASSLSSAVEAFF
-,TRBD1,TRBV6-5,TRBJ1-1,TGTGCCAGTGCAAAACAGGGGCAGAACACTGAAGCTTTCTTT,CASAKQGQNTEAFF
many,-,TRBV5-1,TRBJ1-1,TGCGCCAGCAGCTTGGGGGCAGGGAACACTGAAGCTTTCTTT,CASSLGAGNTEAFF
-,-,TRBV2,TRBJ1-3,TGTGCCAGCAACTGGGCGGGGGCAGGAGGAAACACCATATATTTT,CASNWAGAGGNTIYF
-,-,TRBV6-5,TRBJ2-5,TGTGCCAGCAAACCAATCCGGGGGTCCAAAGAGACCCAGTACTTC,CASKPIRGSKETQYF
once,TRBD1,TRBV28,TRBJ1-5,TGTGCCAGCAGTTACCAGGGGGGTCAGCCCCAGCATTTT,CASSYQGGQPQHF
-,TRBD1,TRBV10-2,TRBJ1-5,TGCGCCAGCAGTTACGGACAGGGTCAGGGACAGCCCCAGCATTTT,CASSYGQGQGQPQHF
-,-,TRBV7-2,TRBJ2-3,TGTGCCAGCAGCTTAGCCCCCGGACTAGGGGGGGATACGCAGTATTTT,CASSLAPGLGGDTQYF
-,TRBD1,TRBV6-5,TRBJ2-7,TGTGCCAGCAGTTACCGGGACAGGACCTACGAGCAGTACTTC,CASSYRDRTYEQYF
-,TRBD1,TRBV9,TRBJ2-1,TGTGCCAGCAGCGCGAACCTGTGGACAGGGGGCCAATACAATGAGCAGTTCTTC,CASSANLWTGGQYNEQFF
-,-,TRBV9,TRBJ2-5,TGTGCCAGCAGCCTCCGAGGATTGGACACTAACCAAGAGACCCAGTACTTC,CASSLRGLDTNQETQYF
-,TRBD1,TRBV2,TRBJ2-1,TGTGCCAGCAGCCTCAACAACAGGGGGCAGGAGAATGAGCAGTTCTTC,CASSLNNRGQENEQFF
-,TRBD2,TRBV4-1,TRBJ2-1,TGCGCCAGCAGCCAAGATCGGACTAGCGGGGTATACAATGAGCAGTTCTTC,CASSQDRTSGVYNEQFF
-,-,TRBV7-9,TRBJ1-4,TGTGCCAGCAGTCCTATTTTTGGAGCTAATGAAAAACTGTTTTTT,CASSPIFGANEKLFF
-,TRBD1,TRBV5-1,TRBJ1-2,TGCGCCAGCAGCTGGAGACAGGGGTATGACTATGGCTACACCTTC,CASSWRQGYDYGYTF
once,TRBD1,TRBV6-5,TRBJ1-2,TGTGCCAGCAGTTACGACCGGGACAGGAACTATGGCTACACCTTC,CASSYDRDRNYGYTF
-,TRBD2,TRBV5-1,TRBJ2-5,TGCGCCAGCAGCTTGGCTTGGACTAGGGAGGAGACCCAGTACTTC,CASSLAWTREETQYF
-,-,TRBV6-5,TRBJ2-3,TGTGCCAGCAGTTATATCTCTAGCACAGATACGCAGTATTTT,CASSYISSTDTQYF
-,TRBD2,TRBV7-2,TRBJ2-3,TGTGCCAGCAGCTGGCGGGGGGGCTGGCGTGATACGCAGTATTTT,CASSWRGGWRDTQYF
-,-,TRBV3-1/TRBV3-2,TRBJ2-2,TGTGCCAGCAGCCAAGCCCTCACAGGGAAGAACACCGGGGAGCTGTTTTTT,CASSQALTGKNTGELFF